This TCR beta chain emerged from a study of chemoradiotherapy in HPV16-positive cancers (dated by TCRdb to the early 2020s). About the study as a whole: Candidate HPV-specific T-cell clones and common TCR motifs were defined through functional T-cell assays on cells from two HPV16-positive patients. The candidate HPV-specific TCRs and motifs were subsequently tracked in TCR repertoires obtained from roughly 85 patients with HPV-related cancers. The study asked whether T-cell immunity against the HPV oncoproteins E6 and E7 changes during chemoradiotherapy and whether it affects survival.

The research as a whole found: The functional definition of HPV-specific T cells came from only a couple of HPV16-positive patients, and the survival association was reported for HPV16-positive patients. In HPV16-positive patients, expansion of HPV-responsive T cells during chemoradiotherapy was associated with improved recurrence-free survival. Expansion of candidate HPV-specific clones and E7-related TCR motifs was observed in the tumor microenvironment during treatment, whereas no such expansion was observed for non-HPV-specific T cells.

Repertoires were sampled repeatedly over the course of chemoradiotherapy, so clonal expansion could be followed in the tumor microenvironment. V is shortened by 4 bases, J by 3 bases, and the region joining them spans 16 bases. Including cysteine and phenylalanine, the CDR3 has 15 amino acids. The only DNA kept is the CDR3, 45 bases in frame from the first base. Worth noting for this clone: Which antigen it targets is not known. Per-base qualities were not stored, and no clone one base away is much larger.

Libraries were made using the immunoSEQ multiplex PCR assay. This is the immuneACCESS table as TCRdb keeps it, with only in-frame sequences that have V and J called. A part of the clones is gone; compared with another copy, unresolved V genes explain less than half, and the rest is unexplained. In this sample the table shows under 50,000 clones, around 82% of which occur a single time. The ten biggest clones cover under 5.5% of the sample. The material sequenced was blood, taken from a patient who underwent chemoradiotherapy. The chain uses TRBV23-1 and TRBJ2-7; the D gene assignment is ambiguous. TRBV23-1 is an open reading frame, and its role is uncertain. The clonotype comes from a human donor with HPV-associated anogenital cancer. The CDR3 is CASSLSARWNYEQYF. The DNA sequence reads TGCGCCAGCAGTCTGTCGGCGAGGTGGAACTACGAGCAGTACTTC.